What follows are 22 T cell receptor beta chains derived from one specimen sequenced in a study of Ad26.COV2.S vaccination and SARS-CoV-2 variants. Treatment defined: 19 received Ad26.COV2.S at low or high dose, single or two shots; several received placebo; per-sample allocation not given. Specimen acquisition occurred on day 63 following the initial vaccine or placebo injection. The data were produced by immunoSEQ multiplex PCR, yet TCRdb's version contains in-frame clones alone and is incomplete. The data hold around 340,000 clones, with about 87% observed a single time. The sample here was peripheral blood, taken in a trial of Ad26.COV2.S vaccine versus placebo. These receptor sequences come from a person between 18 and 60 years old who received the Ad26.COV2.S COVID-19 vaccine or a placebo.

This chain joins TRBV6-2 or TRBV6-3 and TRBJ2-6, with D hard to call. The CDR3 has 16 residues. V lost 4 bases, J lost 2 bases, and 12 bases lay in between. CDR1 is MNHEY and CDR2 is SVGEGT in the germline V gene. CDR3 sequence: CASSSPRAAGANVLTF. CDR3 in DNA: TGTGCCAGCAGTTCTCCCCGGGCAGCTGGGGCCAACGTCCTGACTTTC.

This clone occurred once. The chain couples TRBV7-3 to TRBJ1-5, with D perhaps TRBD1 (5 bases). The CDR3 has 16 amino acids. Trimming pared 0 bases from V and 0 bases from J, leaving 9 bases between. Germline V gene sequence: CDR1 SGHTA, CDR2 FQGTGA. The CDR3 DNA reads TGTGCCAGCAGCTTAACAAGAGACAGTAGCAATCAGCCCCAGCATTTT. Protein sequence: CASSLTRDSSNQPQHF.

The gene calls are TRBV9 and TRBJ2-2; D remains unclear. The CDR3 is 12 residues long. The germline CDR1 and CDR2 sequences are SGDLS and YYNGEE. V lost 7 bases to trimming and J lost 6 bases, with 10 bases between them. The DNA for the CDR3 is TGTGCCAGCCATTCAAGGGCCGGGGAGCTGTTTTTT. Residues: CASHSRAGELFF.

Comments on this clone: No DNA is shown, since the ends of the CDR3 on it are uncertain; the CDR3 is the one TCRdb lists. This chain's CDR3 is CASSSSGVSNQPQHF. The V gene is TRBV6-5, the J gene TRBJ1-5. The CDR3 is 15 residues long, counting both termini. The germline gives CDR1 MNHEY, CDR2 SVGAGI.

The chain joins TRBV6-2 or TRBV6-3 to TRBJ2-1; a weak D match, TRBD1 (6 bases). The CDR3 is 16 amino acids. Between the trimmed V and J ends, which lost 2 bases and 5 bases, there was a span of 16 bases. Germline V gene sequence: CDR1 MNHEY, CDR2 SVGEGT. This CDR3 reads CASSYSFWDINNEQFF. CDR3 nucleotide sequence: TGTGCCAGCAGTTACAGTTTCTGGGACATTAACAATGAGCAGTTCTTC.

The chain uses TRBV7-2 and TRBJ2-2; D gene unclear. The germline V gene has CDR1 SGHTA and CDR2 FQGNSA. This CDR3 has 14 amino acids. With 3 bases removed from V and 3 bases from J, the gap between germline ends came to 8 bases. The CDR3 DNA is TGTGCCAGCAGCTTGGGCAGGCACACCGGGGAGCTGTTTTTT. Translating it yields CASSLGRHTGELFF.

J is TRBJ2-1 and V is TRBV4-2; 10 positions match TRBD2. Germline V lookup: CDR1 LGHNA, CDR2 YNFKEQ. J gave up 8 bases and V 2 bases, and 9 bases lay outside the gene matches. This CDR3 spans 16 amino acids. CDR3 bases: TGTGCCAGCAGCCAATCTCTAGCGGGAGATTCCCATGAGCAGTTCTTC. Amino acid sequence: CASSQSLAGDSHEQFF.

The chain is built from TRBV6-6 and TRBJ2-3, with unresolved D. The CDR3 spans 16 residues. Looked up from germline, CDR1 is MNHNY and CDR2 is SVGAGI (reference sequence). Trimming stripped 0 bases from V and 0 bases from J, with 10 bases between. The CDR3 DNA sequence: TGTGCCAGCAGTTACTCGAGAGAAGGTAGCACAGATACGCAGTATTTT. Protein product: CASSYSREGSTDTQYF.

J is TRBJ1-1 and V is TRBV5-6, with no clear D. This CDR3 contains 14 residues. Germline V lookup: CDR1 SGHDT, CDR2 YYEEEE. V gave up 2 bases and J gave up 7 bases, with 15 bases separating them. This CDR3 reads CASSFYWAIGEAFF. In DNA form, the CDR3 reads TGTGCCAGCAGCTTCTACTGGGCTATAGGTGAAGCTTTCTTT. The full variable domain, completed using reference TRBV5-6 and TRBJ1-1, is DAGVTQSPTHLIKTRGQQVTLRCSPKSGHDTVSWYQQALGQGPQFIFQYYEEEERQRGNFPDRFSGHQFPNYSSELNVNALLLGDSALYLCASSFYWAIGEAFFGQGTRLTVV.

The chain links TRBV11-3 to TRBJ2-3, with TRBD1 matching 7 bases. In germline, CDR1 is SGHNT, CDR2 YENEEA. Trimming removed 5 bases from V and 0 bases from J; junction bases left unmatched: 5. The CDR3 is 15 amino acids. The CDR3 sequence is CASSTRQGSTDTQYF. Here the CDR3 DNA reads TGTGCCAGCAGCACGAGACAGGGAAGCACAGATACGCAGTATTTT.

The J gene is TRBJ2-1, the V gene TRBV5-4; 7 bases are a match to TRBD1. Per germline, CDR1 SGHNT and CDR2 YYREEE (reference sequence). The J segment lost 10 bases and the V segment lost 3 bases, leaving 4 bases of the junction unmatched. The length of the CDR3 is 12 residues. CDR3 nucleotides: TGTGCCAGCAGCTGGGGACAGTCCGAGCAGTTCTTC. It translates to CASSWGQSEQFF. Based on the CDR3 plus reference TRBV5-4 and TRBJ2-1, the full variable domain is ETGVTQSPTHLIKTRGQQVTLRCSSQSGHNTVSWYQQALGQGPQFIFQYYREEENGRGNFPPRFSGLQFPNYSSELNVNALELDDSALYLCASSWGQSEQFFGPGTRLTVL.

This clone was observed a single time. The chain uses TRBV6-6 and TRBJ1-4; D gene unclear. Between the trimmed V and J ends, which lost 5 bases and 0 bases, there was a span of 7 bases. CDR1 is MNHNY, CDR2 SVGAGI, per germline (reference sequence). CDR3 length: 14 residues. This chain's CDR3 is CASSRFATNEKLFF. In DNA, the CDR3 is TGTGCCAGCAGTCGTTTTGCAACTAATGAAAAACTGTTTTTT.

The V and J genes are TRBV6-4 and TRBJ1-5, with D uncertain. V was cut by 4 bases and J by 7 bases, with 11 bases left in between. The length of the CDR3 is 13 residues. Germline V gene lookup returns CDR1 MRHNA and CDR2 SNTAGT. The CDR3 nucleotides are TGTGCCAGCAGTGCGTCAGTAGGCCAGCCCCAGCATTTT. Protein: CASSASVGQPQHF.

The chain recombines TRBV5-5 with TRBJ1-4, with a possible D match to TRBD1 (5 bases). V lost 7 bases to trimming and J lost 1 base, with 14 bases between them. The CDR3 sequence is 15 residues long. From germline, CDR1 is SGHKS and CDR2 YYEKEE (reference sequence). The CDR3 sequence: CASSQPRGTNEKLFF. The DNA of the CDR3 is TGTGCCAGCTCCCAACCGAGGGGAACTAATGAAAAACTGTTTTTT.

The chain is built from TRBV6-1 and TRBJ2-3; 8 bases fit TRBD1. The CDR3 has 16 residues. Trimming removed 1 base from V and 8 bases from J; junction bases left unmatched: 11. CDR1 is MNHNS and CDR2 is SASEGT in the germline V gene. The CDR3 DNA sequence: TGTGCCAGCAGTGAAGGGGGGACAGGACTGATCCTTACGCAGTATTTT. Protein product: CASSEGGTGLILTQYF.

J is TRBJ1-5 and V is TRBV5-1, with 10 bases that match TRBD1. J was trimmed by 8 bases and V by 4 bases; bases with no gene match: 15. The CDR3 has 17 residues. CDR1 SGHRS and CDR2 YFSETQ come from the germline V gene. CDR3 sequence (DNA): TGCGCCAGCAGCCCCGGACAGGGGGAAGGTTCAATCAAGCCCCAGCATTTT. As protein: CASSPGQGEGSIKPQHF.

The genes are TRBV30 and TRBJ1-3, with D possibly TRBD1 on 6 matching bases. V lost 4 bases and J 8 bases, leaving 18 bases between the germline ends. CDR1 and CDR2 (germline): GTSNPN, SVGIG (reference sequence). This CDR3 comprises 14 residues. The CDR3 DNA sequence: TGTGCCTGGACCTTGGGGGGGGGCGGATACACCATATATTTT. Translating gives CAWTLGGGGYTIYF.

The chain has TRBV6-5 and TRBJ1-3; a weak D match, TRBD1 (6 bases). This CDR3 region has 13 residues. The V gene's germline CDR1 is MNHEY and CDR2 SVGAGI. The V and J ends lost 10 bases and 4 bases respectively, with 14 bases between them. The CDR3 is CATGTQSGNTIYF. In DNA, the CDR3 is TGTGCCACTGGGACACAATCAGGAAACACCATATATTTT.

The gene calls are TRBV7-3 and TRBJ1-1; no clear D gene. Looked up from germline, CDR1 is SGHTA and CDR2 is FQGTGA. CDR3 length equals 15 residues. The V and J ends lost 5 bases and 1 base respectively, with 14 bases between them. The CDR3 region has the DNA TGTGCCAGCAGCACACCCCGGGGAGGGAACACTGAAGCTTTCTTT. Protein product: CASSTPRGGNTEAFF.

The gene calls are TRBV7-2 and TRBJ2-3; TRBD2 agrees at 7 bases. The CDR3 is 16 residues long. Germline V gene sequence: CDR1 SGHTA, CDR2 FQGNSA. Trimming removed 3 bases from V and 0 bases from J; junction bases left unmatched: 6. CDR3 nucleotide sequence: TGTGCCAGCAGCTTGCTAGCGGATGCTAGCACAGATACGCAGTATTTT. This translates into CASSLLADASTDTQYF.

In its sample, this clone was seen many times. The chain links TRBV6-5 to TRBJ1-1, with D unclear. Per the germline V gene, CDR1 is MNHEY and CDR2 is SVGAGI. The CDR3 consists of 14 residues. The V end lost 0 bases, the J end lost 0 bases, and 5 bases lay between the germline ends. The CDR3 DNA is TGTGCCAGCAGTTACTCGTCAGTGAACACTGAAGCTTTCTTT. Its protein is CASSYSSVNTEAFF.

This chain joins TRBV7-3 and TRBJ1-2; D not resolved. Trimming took 5 bases from V and 4 from J, leaving 17 bases between them. Germline CDR1 is SGHTA and CDR2 is FQGTGA. This CDR3 region has 15 residues. This chain's CDR3 is CASSKPTGRLYGYTF. CDR3 nucleotides: TGTGCCAGCAGCAAACCAACCGGGAGACTCTATGGCTACACCTTC.